This T cell receptor (beta chain) was documented in a study of cytomegalovirus exposure and HLA in healthy donors. Study background: Earlier results showed roughly 120 million unique TCR beta sequences derived from about 179 million T cells.

About this clone itself: Its antigen is unknown.

The CDR3 extends over 17 amino acids. Germline values: CDR1 MGHDK, CDR2 SYGVNS. J gave up 3 bases and V 3 bases, and 8 bases lay outside the gene matches. Overall study findings and caveats: The investigators catalogued 160 or so TCR beta chains as cytomegalovirus-associated. Earlier results showed most TCR beta V segments being productive about 90% or about 30% of the time.

PCR used 60 Vbeta primers and 13 Jbeta primers. Produced via immunoSEQ multiplex PCR; TCRdb's table is partial and in-frame only. The sample contains approximately 170,000 clones, approximately 71% of which appear only once. Sample: PBMCs. The source of this sequence is a man aged 50 to 59 in good health and CMV-seronegative. The chain recombines TRBV25-1 with TRBJ2-2; 9 bases match TRBD1. CDR3 DNA: TGTGCCAGCAGTGACCGGGGACAGGGCTGGGACACCGGGGAGCTGTTTTTT. Translation: CASSDRGQGWDTGELFF.